This T cell receptor beta chain was recovered during a study of T cells in Graves' hyperthyroidism and ophthalmopathy. The sample holds many counts of this clonotype. The germline CDR1 and CDR2 sequences are SGHRS and YFSETQ. V was trimmed by 3 bases and J by 0 bases, leaving 11 bases between them. This CDR3 is 15 amino acids long. The TCR beta CDR3 regions underwent amplification using RNA transcripts as the source. First-round RT-PCR targeting the TCR CDR3 was performed with the HTBI primer set. One entry per CDR3 protein, called by TCRdb with MiXCR from the multiplex PCR reads. The sample comprises about 400,000 distinct CDR3 sequences, approximately 14% of which are singletons, and around a quarter rests with the top ten.

The sequencing sample was made of blood. The chain joins TRBV5-1 to TRBJ2-3; the D call may be TRBD1 or TRBD2 (5 bases each). The sequence came from a woman aged 18-30 years with Graves' hyperthyroidism that later progressed to Graves' ophthalmopathy. CDR3 coding DNA: TGCGCCAGCAGCTGGGGACCAACTAGCACAGATACGCAGTATTTT. Translation: CASSWGPTSTDTQYF.